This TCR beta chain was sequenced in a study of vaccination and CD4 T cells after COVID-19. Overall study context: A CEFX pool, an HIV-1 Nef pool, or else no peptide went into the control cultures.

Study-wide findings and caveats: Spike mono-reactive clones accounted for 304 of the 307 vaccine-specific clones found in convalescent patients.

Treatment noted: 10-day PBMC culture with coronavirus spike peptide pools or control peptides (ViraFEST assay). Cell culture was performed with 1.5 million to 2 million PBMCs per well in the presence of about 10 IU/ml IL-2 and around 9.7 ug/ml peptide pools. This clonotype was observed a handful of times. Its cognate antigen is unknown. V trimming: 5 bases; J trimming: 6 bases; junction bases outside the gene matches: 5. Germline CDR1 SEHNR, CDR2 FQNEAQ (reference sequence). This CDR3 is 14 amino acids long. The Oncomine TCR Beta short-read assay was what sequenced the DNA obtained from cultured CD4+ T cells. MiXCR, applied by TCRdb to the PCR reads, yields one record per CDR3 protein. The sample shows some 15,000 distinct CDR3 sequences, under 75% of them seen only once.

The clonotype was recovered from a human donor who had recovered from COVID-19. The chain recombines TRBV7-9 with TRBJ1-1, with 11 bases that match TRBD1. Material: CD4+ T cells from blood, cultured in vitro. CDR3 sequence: CASSMDRGQSEAFF. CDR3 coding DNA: TGTGCCAGCAGCATGGACAGGGGGCAGTCTGAAGCTTTCTTT.